This T cell receptor beta chain was retrieved from a study of blood T cells in healthy people across ages. Researchers report isolating at least 6 million PBMCs per sample. A sample-barcoded 5' primer and a J-beta primer mix were used in a second PCR of about 7 to 11 cycles. TCRdb passed the 5' RACE reads through MiXCR, listing each CDR3 protein once. Here the sample spans some 760,000 distinct CDR3 sequences, roughly 25% being singletons. Germline CDR1 reads DFQATT; CDR2 reads SNEGSKA (reference sequence). V lost 4 bases, J lost 0 bases, and 16 bases lay in between. The CDR3 length is 16 residues. A further study also used this sample, focusing on T cells of mothers and their children.

Sequencing was carried out using blood. The J gene is TRBJ1-3, the V gene TRBV20-1; tentatively, D is TRBD1 (5 bases). The clonotype originates from a boy aged 5-17 years in good health. CDR3 sequence (DNA): TGCAGTGCTACCCGGGGGGTTTTACCCTCTGGAAACACCATATATTTT. It is translated as CSATRGVLPSGNTIYF.